What follows are 26 T cell receptor beta chains derived from one specimen sequenced in a study of blood T cell repertoires in COVID-19. Profiled with immunoSEQ multiplex PCR; TCRdb holds only in-frame clones, not every one. The sample shows a few hundred thousand clones, about nine tenths of them seen only once. The sample consisted of PBMCs or T cells enriched from blood (not recorded which). These receptors all stem from a woman aged 25 to 45 who had recovered from COVID-19.

The J gene is TRBJ2-2, the V gene TRBV6-4, with 8 bases fitting TRBD1. Germline V gene sequence: CDR1 MRHNA, CDR2 SNTAGT. The trim removed 3 bases at V and 2 bases at J, leaving 8 bases unmatched. CDR3 length: 17 residues. The CDR3 DNA is TGTGCCAGCAGTGAGACGACAGGGGACGTCAACACCGGGGAGCTGTTTTTT. Protein product: CASSETTGDVNTGELFF.

The CDR3 sequence: CASRRGNVLTF. The CDR3 DNA sequence: TGTGCAAGCCGAAGGGGGAACGTCCTGACTTTC. This rearrangement joins TRBV12-2 to TRBJ2-6; the DNA was not used to check the table's D call, TRBD1. TRBV12-2 is a pseudogene. The CDR3 sequence is 11 residues long.

This chain connects TRBV7-9 to TRBJ1-6, with 9 nucleotides matching TRBD1. CDR1 SEHNR and CDR2 FQNEAQ come from the germline V gene (reference sequence). The CDR3 consists of 14 residues. V shed 5 bases and J 9 bases; nucleotides not matched to a gene: 5. CDR3 DNA: TGTGCCAGCAGCAAAACAGGGGGCGTTTCACCCCTCCACTTT. This encodes CASSKTGGVSPLHF. The full variable domain, in which reference TRBV7-9 and TRBJ1-6 provide the parts outside the CDR3, is DTGVSQNPRHKITKRGQNVTFRCDPISEHNRLYWYRQTLGQGPEFLTYFQNEAQLEKSRLLSDRFSAERPKGSFSTLEIQRTEQGDSAMYLCASSKTGGVSPLHFGNGTRLTVT.

V gene TRBV3-1 (or the pseudogene TRBV3-2) combines with J gene TRBJ1-1, with 7 nucleotides matching TRBD1. The ends lost 4 bases at V and 6 bases at J; junction bases unmatched: 17. Looked up from germline, CDR1 is LGHDT and CDR2 is YNNKEL (reference sequence). The CDR3 covers 17 residues. The CDR3 sequence is CASSPLGTGTAEAEAFF. The CDR3 nucleotides are TGTGCCAGCAGCCCCCTAGGTACCGGGACAGCGGAGGCTGAAGCTTTCTTT.

The chain recombines TRBV4-1 with TRBJ1-1; D is perhaps TRBD1 (5 bases). The germline V gene has CDR1 MGHRA and CDR2 YSYEKL. The CDR3 covers 16 residues. The V and J ends lost 2 bases and 1 base respectively, with 14 bases between them. Here the CDR3 reads CASSQRPAGPNTEAFF. CDR3 in DNA: TGCGCCAGCAGCCAAAGACCGGCAGGGCCGAACACTGAAGCTTTCTTT.

The chain uses TRBV19 and TRBJ1-4; the D gene is possibly TRBD1 (6 bases). Looked up from germline, CDR1 is LNHDA and CDR2 is SQIVND (reference sequence). This CDR3 is built from 16 residues. The V end was cut by 6 bases, the J end by 8 bases, with 22 bases between. The CDR3 sequence is CASSTARWGHEEKLFF. The DNA of the CDR3 is TGTGCCAGTAGCACCGCAAGGTGGGGGCATGAAGAAAAACTGTTTTTT.

The V call is TRBV7-9, the J call TRBJ2-3; TRBD1 aligns across 9 bases. CDR3 length: 15 residues. J lost 14 bases, V lost 5 bases, and 17 bases had no gene match. Germline CDR1 and CDR2: SEHNR and FQNEAQ (reference sequence). The CDR3 region has the DNA TGTGCCAGCAGCCCCCCGGGACAGGGCTACTTTGCGGGGTATTTT. Translating gives CASSPPGQGYFAGYF.

The chain couples TRBV5-4 to TRBJ1-6; D unresolved. The germline V and J ends were trimmed by 1 base and 7 bases, with 15 bases remaining between them. The CDR3 sequence is 16 residues long. CDR1 is SGHNT and CDR2 is YYREEE in the germline V gene (reference sequence). CDR3 sequence (DNA): TGTGCCAGCAGCTTGAGCCCGGGATCTAAAAATTCACCCCTCCACTTT. Its protein is CASSLSPGSKNSPLHF.

The V gene is TRBV29-1, the J gene TRBJ2-5, with TRBD1 identical over 10 bases. Per the germline V gene, CDR1 is SQVTM and CDR2 is ANQGSEA. The CDR3 length is 15 residues. The V gene end was trimmed by 7 bases and the J gene end by 3 bases; junction bases not matched to a gene: 11. The CDR3 DNA reads as TGCAGCGCCAAGATGACAGGGGGCCTAGAAGAGACCCAGTACTTC. It codes for CSAKMTGGLEETQYF.

On this clone itself: Within the sample, other DNA sequences also encode this same CDR3. The chain combines TRBV5-1 with TRBJ2-5, with D hard to call. Germline CDR1 SGHRS, CDR2 YFSETQ. The CDR3 extends over 11 amino acids. The ends were cut back, 5 bases at V and 1 base at J, with 3 bases in the middle. CDR3 nucleotide sequence: TGCGCCAGCAGTCTCCAAGAGACCCAGTACTTC. This codes for CASSLQETQYF.

The rearrangement uses TRBV6-5 and TRBJ2-7; 10 bases are shared with TRBD1. The junction had 6 bases not matched to a gene; V was cut back by 8 bases and J by 5 bases. Germline V CDR1 and CDR2: MNHEY, SVGAGI. The CDR3 covers 13 residues. CDR3 sequence reads: CASSDRGVHEQYF. The CDR3 DNA follows: TGTGCCAGCTCGGACAGGGGGGTCCACGAGCAGTACTTC.

In nucleotides, the CDR3 is TGTGCCTGGAGTGCCCAAAGGAGGCCCCAGCATTTT. Protein sequence: CAWSAQRRPQHF. The genes are TRBV30 and TRBJ1-5; D is ambiguous. The CDR3 totals 12 residues. V lost 1 base and J lost 9, with 10 bases in between. Looked up from germline, CDR1 is GTSNPN and CDR2 is SVGIG (reference sequence).

The CDR3 loop reads CASKSMGGGYEQYF. The DNA of the CDR3 is TGTGCCAGCAAGTCCATGGGCGGGGGATACGAGCAGTACTTC. V gene TRBV2 combines with J gene TRBJ2-7, with TRBD2 matching 7 bases. The germline CDR1 and CDR2 sequences are SNHLY and FYNNEI. J was trimmed by 4 bases and V by 7 bases; bases with no gene match: 10. The length of the CDR3 is 14 residues.

This rearrangement joins TRBV9 to TRBJ1-2, with D perhaps TRBD1 (5 bases). Trimming shortened V by 5 bases and J by 6 bases, and 11 bases separated the two germline ends. The V gene's germline CDR1 is SGDLS and CDR2 YYNGEE. CDR3 length: 12 residues. The CDR3 DNA reads TGTGCCAGCAGTCTCCTGGGGCATGGCTACACCTTC. Translation gives CASSLLGHGYTF.

The chain employs TRBV19 and TRBJ1-2; 8 bases line up with TRBD1. The J segment lost 7 bases and the V segment lost 1 base, leaving 2 bases of the junction unmatched. CDR3 size: 13 residues. CDR1 and CDR2 from the germline V gene are LNHDA and SQIVND (reference sequence). DNA of the CDR3: TGTGCCAGTAGTATAGGACAGGGGACTGGCTACACCTTC. This codes for CASSIGQGTGYTF.

V usage is TRBV5-4 and J usage is TRBJ2-3; 7 bases map to TRBD2. V dropped 3 bases and J dropped 2; count of bases not matched to a gene: 6. The CDR3 loop spans 15 amino acids. Germline loops: CDR1 SGHNT, CDR2 YYREEE (reference sequence). The CDR3 sequence is CASSSSGLITDTQYF. CDR3 sequence (DNA): TGTGCCAGCAGCTCATCGGGACTAATCACAGATACGCAGTATTTT.

This clone was seen only once. The chain is built from TRBV5-1 and TRBJ2-2, with 10 bases that match TRBD1. The germline V gene encodes CDR1 SGHRS and CDR2 YFSETQ. The V segment lost 4 bases and the J segment 6 bases; nucleotides outside the gene matches: 9. CDR3 length equals 16 residues. The CDR3 protein is CASSVTGQGKAGELFF. CDR3 in DNA: TGCGCCAGCAGCGTTACGGGACAGGGGAAGGCCGGGGAGCTGTTTTTT.

This chain links TRBV4-1 with TRBJ2-5; D not resolved. Germline loops: CDR1 MGHRA, CDR2 YSYEKL. Trimming cost V 2 bases and J 5 bases, with 27 bases left between them. This CDR3 contains 19 residues. CDR3 DNA sequence: TGCGCCAGCAGCCAACGCCACAGTGGTACCCGTTCTGGGTGGGAGACCCAGTACTTC. This encodes CASSQRHSGTRSGWETQYF.

The J gene is TRBJ2-7, the V gene TRBV10-2, with 10 bases identical to TRBD1. Losses at the gene ends were 7 bases for V and 2 bases for J; bases not matched to a gene: 5. Germline V gives CDR1 WSHSY, CDR2 SAAADI. The CDR3 runs 14 residues. CDR3 protein: CASTRQGATYEQYF. For the CDR3, the DNA is TGCGCCAGCACTAGACAGGGGGCAACCTACGAGCAGTACTTC.

V and J are TRBV4-1 and TRBJ2-7; D gene ambiguous. In germline, CDR1 is MGHRA, CDR2 YSYEKL. The CDR3 consists of 14 residues. V shed 1 base and J shed 1 base, with 8 bases lying between them. CDR3 region: CASSQVPRSYEQYF. The CDR3 DNA follows: TGCGCCAGCAGCCAAGTCCCCAGGTCCTACGAGCAGTACTTC.

The CDR3 spells CASSKTVEVLNQPQHF. CDR3 DNA sequence: TGTGCCAGCAGCAAGACAGTAGAAGTTCTAAATCAGCCCCAGCATTTT. The V and J genes are TRBV21-1 and TRBJ1-5; the D call TRBD1 from the table was never checked on the DNA. TRBV21-1 is reported as a pseudogene. The CDR3 totals 16 residues.

The chain carries TRBV27 and TRBJ2-1; TRBD2 might be the D (5 bases). The CDR3 is 16 amino acids. Trimming removed 4 bases from V and 0 bases from J, with 13 bases in between. The germline V gene has CDR1 MNHEY and CDR2 SMNVEV (reference sequence). CDR3 in amino acids: CASSSLGGSSYNEQFF. CDR3 bases: TGTGCCAGCAGTTCTCTTGGAGGTAGCTCCTACAATGAGCAGTTCTTC.

The rearrangement links TRBV13 to TRBJ1-1; a possible D gene is TRBD1 (5 bases). The germline V and J ends were trimmed by 1 base and 4 bases, with 7 bases remaining between them. Germline values: CDR1 PRHDT, CDR2 FYEKMQ (reference sequence). This CDR3 spans 13 amino acids. The CDR3 coding sequence is TGTGCCAGCAGCTTAGATGGGGCCACTGAAGCTTTCTTT. Translated, it gives CASSLDGATEAFF.

The chain recombines TRBV7-9 with TRBJ2-7, with D possibly TRBD2 on 6 matching bases. The CDR3 runs 15 residues. Germline assignment: CDR1 SEHNR and CDR2 FQNEAQ (reference sequence). V dropped 4 bases and J dropped 0 bases, with 13 bases sitting between them. The CDR3 DNA is TGTGCCAGCAGCTCCACCGGGGGTTTCTCCTACGAGCAGTACTTC. Translated, it gives CASSSTGGFSYEQYF.

J is TRBJ1-1 and V is TRBV30; TRBD1 agrees at 8 bases. This CDR3 comprises 12 residues. The V gene's germline CDR1 is GTSNPN and CDR2 SVGIG (reference sequence). Trimming at V came to 6 bases and at J to 10 bases, leaving 10 bases not matched to a gene. CDR3 DNA: TGTGCCTGTTACCGACAGGGGTCGAGAGCTTTCTTT. It translates to CACYRQGSRAFF.

The gene calls are TRBV6-2 or TRBV6-3 and TRBJ1-2; no firm D call. The CDR3 is 12 amino acids. The V and J ends lost 4 bases and 5 bases respectively, with 8 bases between them. Per the germline V gene, CDR1 is MNHEY and CDR2 is SVGEGT. The CDR3 here is CASSWGVYGYTF. In DNA form, the CDR3 reads TGTGCCAGCAGTTGGGGAGTTTATGGCTACACCTTC.